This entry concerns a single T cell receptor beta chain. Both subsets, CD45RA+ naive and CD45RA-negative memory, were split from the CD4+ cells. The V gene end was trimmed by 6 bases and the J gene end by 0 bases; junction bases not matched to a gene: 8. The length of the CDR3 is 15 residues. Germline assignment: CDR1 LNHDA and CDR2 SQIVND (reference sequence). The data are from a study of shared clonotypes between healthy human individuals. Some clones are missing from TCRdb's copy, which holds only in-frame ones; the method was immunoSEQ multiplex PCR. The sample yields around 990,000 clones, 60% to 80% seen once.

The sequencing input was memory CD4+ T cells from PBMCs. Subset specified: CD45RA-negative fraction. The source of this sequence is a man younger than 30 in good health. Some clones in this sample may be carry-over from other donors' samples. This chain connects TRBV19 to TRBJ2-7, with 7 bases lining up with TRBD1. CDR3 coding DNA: TGTGCCAGTAGCGCACAGGGGATCCTCTCCTACGAGCAGTACTTC. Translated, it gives CASSAQGILSYEQYF. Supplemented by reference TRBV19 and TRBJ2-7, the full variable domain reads DGGITQSPKYLFRKEGQNVTLSCEQNLNHDAMYWYRQDPGQGLRLIYYSQIVNDFQKGDIAEGYSVSREKKESFPLTVTSAQKNPTAFYLCASSAQGILSYEQYFGPGTRLTVT.